This paragraph covers one TCR beta chain sequence. Per the authors' pipeline: It was from reference gene primer amplification that nucleated cell counts were estimated. Assay: immunoSEQ multiplex PCR; the TCRdb copy retains only in-frame clones and omits some. V, J and clone size derive from that table, while D and trimming were established from the DNA sequence. The sample has over 120,000 clones, just under 85% seen once. The data originate from a study of blood T cell repertoires in COVID-19. Study-level background: Acute and convalescent COVID-19 samples came from the United States, Italy and Spain. Sources were T cells, B-cell-depleted T cells, or PBMCs; the material itself was cDNA or gDNA.

Material: peripheral blood. The source is an elderly woman with acute or convalescent COVID-19.

The CDR3 spells CASSRGSYEQYF. CDR3 nucleotides: TGTGCCAGCAGCCGGGGTTCCTACGAGCAGTACTTC. The J gene is TRBJ2-7, the V gene TRBV11-2, with a possible D match to TRBD2 (5 bases). V was shortened by 5 bases and J by 1 base, with 6 bases between the two germline ends. Looked up from germline, CDR1 is SGHAT and CDR2 is FQNNGV. The CDR3 has 12 residues. Variable domain in full (rest from reference TRBV11-2 and TRBJ2-7): EAGVAQSPRYKIIEKRQSVAFWCNPISGHATLYWYQQILGQGPKLLIQFQNNGVVDDSQLPKDRFSAERLKGVDSTLKIQPAKLEDSAVYLCASSRGSYEQYFGPGTRLTVT.